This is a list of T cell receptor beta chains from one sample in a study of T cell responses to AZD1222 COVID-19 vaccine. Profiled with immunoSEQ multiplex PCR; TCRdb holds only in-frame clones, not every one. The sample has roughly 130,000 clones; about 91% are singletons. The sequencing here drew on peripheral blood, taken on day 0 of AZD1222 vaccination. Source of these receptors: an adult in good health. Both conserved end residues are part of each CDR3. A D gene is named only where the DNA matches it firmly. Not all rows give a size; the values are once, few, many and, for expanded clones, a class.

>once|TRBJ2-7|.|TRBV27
CASSLRDSYEQYF
TGTGCCAGCAGTTTAAGAGATTCCTACGAGCAGTACTTC
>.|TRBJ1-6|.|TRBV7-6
CASSPESRDIFLPLHF
TGTGCCAGCAGCCCAGAGAGCCGGGACATTTTCTTACCCCTCCACTTT
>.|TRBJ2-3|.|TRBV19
CASSIDQSRTDTQYF
TGTGCCAGTAGTATCGACCAAAGTCGCACAGATACGCAGTATTTT
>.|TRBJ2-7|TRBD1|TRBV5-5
CASSLQGARAYEQYF
TGTGCCAGCAGCCTACAGGGGGCCCGAGCCTACGAGCAGTACTTC
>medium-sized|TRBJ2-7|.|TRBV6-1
CASSENAESSYEQYF
TGTGCCAGCAGTGAAAATGCGGAAAGCTCCTACGAGCAGTACTTC
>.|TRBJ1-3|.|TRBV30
CAWSVLGNTIYF
TGTGCCTGGAGTGTATTGGGTAACACCATATATTTT
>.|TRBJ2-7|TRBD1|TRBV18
CASSPGQGDTLYEQYF
TGTGCCAGCTCACCGGGACAGGGAGATACACTGTACGAGCAGTACTTC
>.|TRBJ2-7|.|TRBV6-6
CASSNGPDRYEQYF
TGTGCCAGCAGTAATGGACCGGACCGATACGAGCAGTACTTC
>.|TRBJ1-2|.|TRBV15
CATSRVRLAGNSYGYTF
TGTGCCACCAGCAGAGTAAGGTTGGCAGGGAATAGCTATGGCTACACCTTC
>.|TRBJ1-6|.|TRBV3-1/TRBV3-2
CASSRRGADSPLHF
TGTGCCAGCAGCAGGAGGGGGGCTGATTCACCCCTCCACTTT
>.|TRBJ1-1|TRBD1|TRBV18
CASSPGTGIPEAFF
TGTGCCAGCTCACCCGGGACAGGGATCCCTGAAGCTTTCTTT
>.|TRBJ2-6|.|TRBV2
CASSEGGHGANVLTF
TGTGCCAGCAGTGAGGGGGGGCATGGGGCCAACGTCCTGACTTTC
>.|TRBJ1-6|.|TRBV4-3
CASSPGTRPPLHF
TGCGCCAGCAGCCCAGGGACTCGCCCACCCCTCCACTTT
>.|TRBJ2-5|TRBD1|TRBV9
CASSPGQVVWQETQYF
TGTGCCAGCAGCCCTGGACAGGTAGTATGGCAAGAGACCCAGTACTTC
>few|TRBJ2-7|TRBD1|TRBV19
CASGTGDYEQYF
TGTGCCAGTGGGACAGGGGACTACGAGCAGTACTTC
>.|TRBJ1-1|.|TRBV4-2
CASSPNSWGPTLNTEAFF
TGTGCCAGCAGCCCCAACTCTTGGGGCCCCACCTTGAACACTGAAGCTTTCTTT
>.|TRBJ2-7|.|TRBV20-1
CSARKQPEQYF
TGCAGTGCTAGGAAGCAGCCCGAGCAGTACTTC
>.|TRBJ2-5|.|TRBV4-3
CASSQGGETQYF
TGCGCCAGCAGCCAAGGCGGGGAGACCCAGTACTTC
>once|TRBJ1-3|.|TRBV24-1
CATSEPDRKGPSGNTIYF
TGTGCCACCAGTGAACCTGACAGAAAGGGCCCCTCTGGAAACACCATATATTTT
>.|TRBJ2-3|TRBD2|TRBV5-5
CASSLPPSGGTTDTQYF
TGTGCCAGCAGCCTGCCCCCTAGCGGGGGGACTACAGATACGCAGTATTTT
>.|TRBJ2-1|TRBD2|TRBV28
CASSGQTSFKRGKNYNEQFF
TGTGCCAGCAGCGGACAGACAAGTTTTAAGCGGGGGAAAAACTACAATGAGCAGTTCTTC
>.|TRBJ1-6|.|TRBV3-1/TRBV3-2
CASSPRVLNSPLHF
TGTGCCAGCAGCCCTCGGGTCTTAAACTCACCCCTCCACTTT
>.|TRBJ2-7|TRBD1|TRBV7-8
CASSFSVGQTYEQYF
TGTGCCAGCAGCTTTTCCGTGGGACAGACCTACGAGCAGTACTTC
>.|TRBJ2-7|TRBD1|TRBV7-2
CASSLTGATSSYEQYF
TGTGCCAGCAGCTTGACAGGGGCAACAAGCTCCTACGAGCAGTACTTC
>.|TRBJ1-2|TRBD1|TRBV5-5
CASSLVATGDYGYTF
TGTGCCAGCAGCTTGGTGGCGACAGGGGACTATGGCTACACCTTC
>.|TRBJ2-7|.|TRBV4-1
CASSQDHLGDEQYF
TGCGCCAGCAGCCAAGACCACTTGGGGGACGAGCAGTACTTC
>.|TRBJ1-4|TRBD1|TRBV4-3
CASSQDGVWTGGDWLFF
TGCGCCAGCAGCCAAGATGGAGTTTGGACAGGGGGCGACTGGCTGTTTTTT
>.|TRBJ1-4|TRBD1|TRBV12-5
CASGPWLEDRNREKLFF
TGTGCTAGTGGTCCGTGGTTGGAGGACAGGAATCGCGAAAAACTGTTTTTT
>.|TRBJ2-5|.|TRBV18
CASSPTTLQETQYF
TGTGCCAGCTCACCGACCACTCTTCAAGAGACCCAGTACTTC
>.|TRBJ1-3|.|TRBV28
CASSPPGTFSGNTIYF
TGTGCCAGCAGTCCACCTGGGACCTTCTCTGGAAACACCATATATTTT
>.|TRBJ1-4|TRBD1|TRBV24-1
CATSERTGTNEKLFF
TGTGCCACCAGTGAACGGACAGGTACTAATGAAAAACTGTTTTTT
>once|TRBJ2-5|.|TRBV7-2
CASSPTVNQETQYF
TGTGCCAGCAGCCCGACCGTAAACCAAGAGACCCAGTACTTC
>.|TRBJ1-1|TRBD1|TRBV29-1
CTVGQGGTEAFF
TGCACCGTCGGACAGGGAGGCACTGAAGCTTTCTTT
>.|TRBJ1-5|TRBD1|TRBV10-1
CASSESQSDRVGCNQPQHF
TGCGCCAGCAGTGAGTCCCAATCCGACAGGGTGGGTTGCAATCAGCCCCAGCATTTT
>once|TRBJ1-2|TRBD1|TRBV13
CASSHRGNYGYTF
TGTGCCAGCAGCCACAGGGGTAACTATGGCTACACCTTC
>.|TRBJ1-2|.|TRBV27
CASSDSGTKRTNYGYTF
TGTGCCAGCAGTGATTCCGGGACAAAAAGAACAAACTATGGCTACACCTTC
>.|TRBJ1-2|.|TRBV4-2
CASSQVVTDNYGYTF
TGTGCCAGCAGCCAAGTAGTGACAGACAACTATGGCTACACCTTC
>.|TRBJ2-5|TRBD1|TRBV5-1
CASSLATGGWETQYF
TGCGCCAGCAGCTTGGCGACAGGGGGCTGGGAGACCCAGTACTTC
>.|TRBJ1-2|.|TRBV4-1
CASNHLLIRTNYGYTF
TGCGCCAGCAACCACCTTCTCATTCGGACAAACTATGGCTACACCTTC
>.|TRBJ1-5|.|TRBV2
CASSEALRQNNQPQHF
TGTGCCAGCAGTGAAGCGCTTCGACAGAACAATCAGCCCCAGCATTTT
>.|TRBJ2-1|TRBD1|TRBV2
CASRGTAGGEQFF
TGTGCCAGCAGGGGGACAGCTGGAGGTGAGCAGTTCTTC
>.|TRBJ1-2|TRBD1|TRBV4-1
CASSQDRTGTYGYTF
TGCGCCAGCAGCCAAGATCGGACAGGGACCTATGGCTACACCTTC
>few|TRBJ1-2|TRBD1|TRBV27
CASSIQGANYGYTF
TGTGCCAGCTCCATCCAGGGGGCTAACTATGGCTACACCTTC
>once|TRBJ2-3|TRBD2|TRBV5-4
CASSLSSGGHTDTQYF
TGTGCCAGCAGCTTGTCCAGCGGGGGCCACACAGATACGCAGTATTTT
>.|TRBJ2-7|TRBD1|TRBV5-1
CASGNRGTGTYEQYF
TGCGCCAGCGGAAATCGCGGGACAGGGACCTACGAGCAGTACTTC
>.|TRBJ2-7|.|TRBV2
CASKALGIDYEQYF
TGTGCCAGCAAAGCATTGGGAATTGACTACGAGCAGTACTTC
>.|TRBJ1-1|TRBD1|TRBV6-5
CASRALQGAKTEAFF
TGTGCCAGCAGAGCGCTACAGGGGGCGAAGACTGAAGCTTTCTTT
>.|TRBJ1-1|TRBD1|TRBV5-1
CASSLTGANTEAFF
TGCGCCAGCAGCCTCACAGGGGCGAACACTGAAGCTTTCTTT
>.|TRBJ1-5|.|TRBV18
CASSPDAGRGNQPQHF
TGTGCCAGCTCACCTGACGCGGGGCGAGGGAATCAGCCCCAGCATTTT
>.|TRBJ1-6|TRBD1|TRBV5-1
CASSPEGGMGSPLHF
TGCGCCAGCAGCCCCGAAGGGGGCATGGGTTCACCCCTCCACTTT
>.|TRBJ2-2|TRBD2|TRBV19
CASSRTSGNTGELFF
TGTGCCAGTAGTAGGACTAGCGGTAACACCGGGGAGCTGTTTTTT
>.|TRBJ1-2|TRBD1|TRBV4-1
CASSRGTGANYGYTF
TGCGCCAGCAGCCGGGGGACAGGGGCTAACTATGGCTACACCTTC